Below, one T cell receptor (beta chain) is given with its context. The sample is drawn from a study of blood T cell repertoires in COVID-19. For the study at large: Nucleic acid was either cDNA or gDNA, and it came from T cells, B-cell-depleted T cells, or PBMCs.

The CDR3 length is 15 residues. The germline gives CDR1 LNHDA, CDR2 SQIVND (reference sequence). Unmatched junction bases numbered 2, after V lost 3 bases and J lost 1 base. As originally analysed: Reference gene primer amplification gave nucleated cell count estimates. Assay used: immunoSEQ multiplex PCR; TCRdb lists only in-frame clones, some missing. The DNA was the basis for D and trimming; V, J and clone size are from that table. This table holds roughly 92,000 clones, about nine tenths found once. What was sequenced was peripheral blood. J is TRBJ1-2 and V is TRBV19, with TRBD1 identical over 10 bases. The TCR comes from a woman older than 75 with acute or convalescent COVID-19. The CDR3 region is CASSIGTGVNYGYTF. The CDR3 bases are TGTGCCAGTAGTATCGGGACAGGGGTTAACTATGGCTACACCTTC.